The sequence of this T cell receptor beta chain was determined in a study of Ad26.COV2.S vaccination and SARS-CoV-2 variants. Assay used: immunoSEQ multiplex PCR; TCRdb lists only in-frame clones, some missing. This sample has around 370,000 clones, with about 88% found just once. The treatment: roughly 20 received Ad26.COV2.S at low or high dose, single or two shots; about five received placebo; per-sample allocation not given. It was on day 63 after the first vaccine or placebo injection that samples were taken. From germline, CDR1 is SQVTM and CDR2 ANQGSEA. The CDR3 runs to 13 residues. Trimming took 3 bases from V and 4 from J, leaving 13 bases between them.

This sequence was found in a person between 18 and 60 years old who received the Ad26.COV2.S COVID-19 vaccine or a placebo. The material sequenced was peripheral blood, taken in a trial of Ad26.COV2.S vaccine versus placebo. V usage is TRBV29-1 and J usage is TRBJ2-7; D is ambiguous. The CDR3 here is CSVDVGARYEQYF. The CDR3 DNA reads TGCAGCGTTGATGTCGGAGCCCGATACGAGCAGTACTTC.